This T cell receptor beta chain came from a study of cytomegalovirus exposure and HLA in healthy donors. Points from the study as a whole: Per a prior analysis, the majority of TCR beta V segments were productive roughly 87% or roughly 30% of the time. Confirmation in vitro established that a few CMV-associated chains were specific for CMV antigens.

With 60 Vbeta and 13 Jbeta primers, the PCR was carried out. Profiled with immunoSEQ multiplex PCR; TCRdb holds only in-frame clones, not every one. The data show 73,000 or so clones, with around 78% seen just once and around 6% held by the top ten. On this clone: Its antigen remains unknown.

Trimming took off 5 bases at V and 4 bases at J, with 14 bases between the two ends. Germline assignment: CDR1 MNHEY and CDR2 SMNVEV (reference sequence). This CDR3 is 14 amino acids long. This TCR came from a man between 45 and 60 years old in good health and CMV-seronegative. Sequencing was carried out using PBMCs. V and J are TRBV27 and TRBJ1-2; TRBD1 might be the D (5 bases). In nucleotides, the CDR3 is TGTGCCAGCAGTCCTAAGGGGATGGGCTATGGCTACACCTTC. Its protein is CASSPKGMGYGYTF.